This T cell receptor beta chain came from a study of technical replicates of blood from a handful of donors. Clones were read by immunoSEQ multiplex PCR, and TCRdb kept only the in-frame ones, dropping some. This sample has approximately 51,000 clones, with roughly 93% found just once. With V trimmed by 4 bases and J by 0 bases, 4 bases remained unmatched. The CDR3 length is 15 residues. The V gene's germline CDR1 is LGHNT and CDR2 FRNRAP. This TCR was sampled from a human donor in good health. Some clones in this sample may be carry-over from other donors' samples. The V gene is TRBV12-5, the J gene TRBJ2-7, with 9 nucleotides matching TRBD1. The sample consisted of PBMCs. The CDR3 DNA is TGTGCTAGTGGTTGGCCGGGACAGGGCTCCTACGAGCAGTACTTC. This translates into CASGWPGQGSYEQYF. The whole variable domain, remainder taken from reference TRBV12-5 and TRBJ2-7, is DARVTQTPRHKVTEMGQEVTMRCQPILGHNTVFWYRQTMMQGLELLAYFRNRAPLDDSGMPKDRFSAEMPDATLATLKIQPSEPRDSAVYFCASGWPGQGSYEQYFGPGTRLTVT.